These 6 T cell receptor beta chains originate from one sample sequenced in a study of early T cells in non-severe SARS-CoV-2 infection. TCRdb ran MiXCR on the 5' RACE reads and lists one entry per CDR3 protein. The table records more than 85,000 distinct CDR3 sequences, over 9.5% of them present only once. Sequencing was performed on whole blood, taken at baseline. These receptors originate from an adult who was a healthcare worker with PCR-confirmed SARS-CoV-2 infection or an uninfected control (not recorded which).

The sample holds a few counts of this clonotype. The J gene is TRBJ1-2, the V gene TRBV7-9; D remains ambiguous. V lost 7 bases and J 4 bases, leaving 13 bases between the germline ends. The CDR3 extends over 13 amino acids. Per the germline V gene, CDR1 is SEHNR and CDR2 is FQNEAQ (reference sequence). The CDR3 coding sequence is TGTGCCAGCACCACAGTACAGACCTATGGCTACACCTTC. Translated, it gives CASTTVQTYGYTF.

At least ten counts were recorded for this clonotype. This rearrangement joins TRBV4-1 to TRBJ1-3; the D gene is possibly TRBD1 (5 bases). Germline lookup yields CDR1 MGHRA and CDR2 YSYEKL. This CDR3 has 21 amino acids. Trimming removed 0 bases at V and 3 bases at J, with 27 bases between. For the CDR3, the DNA is TGCGCCAGCAGCCAAGATTGGGTGGGGGGAATGAGCGGTTCTGGTGGAAACACCATATATTTT. This encodes CASSQDWVGGMSGSGGNTIYF.

This clonotype was counted between two and nine times. The chain couples TRBV6-5 to TRBJ2-3; D not certain. CDR1 is MNHEY, CDR2 SVGAGI, per germline. The CDR3 has 16 amino acids. Trimming took off 0 bases at V and 1 base at J, with 11 bases between the two ends. The CDR3 protein is CASSYSRNRRTDTQYF. The CDR3 coding sequence is TGTGCCAGCAGTTACTCGAGGAACCGACGCACAGATACGCAGTATTTT.

The genes are TRBV28 and TRBJ1-1; 7 nucleotides line up with TRBD1. The V and J ends lost 6 bases and 0 bases, in that order; junction bases with no gene match: 4. The CDR3 spans 14 residues. Germline lookup yields CDR1 MDHEN and CDR2 SYDVKM. The CDR3 sequence: CASRYRGLNTEAFF. The CDR3 bases are TGTGCCAGCAGATACAGGGGTTTGAACACTGAAGCTTTCTTT.

V and J are TRBV20-1 and TRBJ2-7; D remains unclear. V was pared by 1 base and J by 7 bases, with 17 bases between. This CDR3 is built from 14 residues. Germline assignment: CDR1 DFQATT and CDR2 SNEGSKA (reference sequence). The CDR3 DNA reads as TGCAGTGCTAGAGGGTATCCGGGTTTAGGGGAGCAGTACTTC. It translates to CSARGYPGLGEQYF.

The chain uses TRBV9 and TRBJ2-3; the D gene is possibly TRBD2 (6 bases). This CDR3 region has 17 residues. Trimming removed 3 bases from V and 4 bases from J, with 21 bases in between. Germline V lookup: CDR1 SGDLS, CDR2 YYNGEE. The DNA for the CDR3 is TGTGCCAGCAGCGCAACCCCACTAGGAGGGGTGGCAGATACGCAGTATTTT. The encoded protein is CASSATPLGGVADTQYF.